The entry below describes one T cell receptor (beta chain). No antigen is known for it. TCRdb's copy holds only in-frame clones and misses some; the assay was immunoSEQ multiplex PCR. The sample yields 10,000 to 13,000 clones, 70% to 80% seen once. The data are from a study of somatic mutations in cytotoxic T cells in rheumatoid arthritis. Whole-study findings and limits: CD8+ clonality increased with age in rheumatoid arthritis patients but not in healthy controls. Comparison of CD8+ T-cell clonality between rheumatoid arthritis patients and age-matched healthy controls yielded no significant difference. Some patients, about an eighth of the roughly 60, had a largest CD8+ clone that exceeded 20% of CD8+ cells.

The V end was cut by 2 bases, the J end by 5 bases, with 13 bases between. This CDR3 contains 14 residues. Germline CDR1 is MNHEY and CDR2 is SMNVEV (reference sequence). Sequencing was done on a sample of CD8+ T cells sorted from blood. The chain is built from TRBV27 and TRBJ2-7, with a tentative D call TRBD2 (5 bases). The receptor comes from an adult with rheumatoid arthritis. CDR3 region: CASSLRGIGDEQYF. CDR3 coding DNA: TGTGCCAGCAGTTTACGAGGGATCGGCGACGAGCAGTACTTC.